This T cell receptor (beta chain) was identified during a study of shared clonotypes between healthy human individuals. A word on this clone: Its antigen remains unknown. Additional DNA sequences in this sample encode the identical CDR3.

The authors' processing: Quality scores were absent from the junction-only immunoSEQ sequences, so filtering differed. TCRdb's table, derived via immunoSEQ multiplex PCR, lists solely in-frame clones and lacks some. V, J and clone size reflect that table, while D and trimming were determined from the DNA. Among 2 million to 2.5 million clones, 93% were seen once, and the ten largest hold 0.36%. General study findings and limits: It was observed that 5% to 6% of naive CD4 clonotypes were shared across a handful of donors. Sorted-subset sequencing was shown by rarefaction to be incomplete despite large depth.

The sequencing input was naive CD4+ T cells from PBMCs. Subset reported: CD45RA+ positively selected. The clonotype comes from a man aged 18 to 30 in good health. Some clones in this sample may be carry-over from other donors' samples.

CDR3 DNA sequence: TGTGCCAGCACCGTCAACACTGAAGCTTTCTTT. Amino acid sequence: CASTVNTEAFF. This chain links TRBV28 with TRBJ1-1, with D unclear. This CDR3 contains 11 residues. Trimming removed 7 bases from V and 2 bases from J, with 5 bases in between. The germline V gene encodes CDR1 MDHEN and CDR2 SYDVKM. The full variable domain, its missing parts supplied by reference TRBV28 and TRBJ1-1, is DVKVTQSSRYLVKRTGEKVFLECVQDMDHENMFWYRQDPGLGLRLIYFSYDVKMKEKGDIPEGYSVSREKKERFSLILESASTNQTSMYLCASTVNTEAFFGQGTRLTVV.